The 11 T cell receptor beta chains presented below share a single source sample, sequenced in a study of T cells in Graves' hyperthyroidism and ophthalmopathy. The TCR beta CDR3 regions underwent amplification using RNA transcripts as the source. The TCR CDR3 was amplified in a first-round RT-PCR using the HTBI primer set. TCRdb re-called the multiplex PCR reads with MiXCR, one entry per CDR3 protein. Of approximately 300,000 distinct CDR3 sequences listed, around 16% were seen once; the top ten hold 33%. Sequenced material: blood. All receptors come from a man aged 25-45 years with Graves' hyperthyroidism.

This clonotype was seen more than once but under ten times. This sequence joins TRBV7-2 and TRBJ2-5; the D gene is possibly TRBD2 (6 bases). V was pared by 5 bases and J by 1 base, with 11 bases between. CDR1 is SGHTA and CDR2 is FQGNSA in the germline V gene. The CDR3 totals 14 residues. The CDR3 nucleotides read TGTGCCAGCAGCCCAGGGACTCTCCAAGAGACCCAGTACTTC. Amino acid sequence: CASSPGTLQETQYF.

This clonotype showed up many times. The gene calls are TRBV11-1 and TRBJ2-5; maybe TRBD2 (5 bases). V shed 5 bases and J shed 3 bases, with 16 bases lying between them. Germline CDR1 reads SGHAT; CDR2 reads FQDESV (reference sequence). The CDR3 runs to 15 residues. CDR3 in amino acids: CASSPPFERKETQYF. Here the CDR3 DNA reads TGTGCCAGCAGCCCTCCCTTTGAGCGGAAAGAGACCCAGTACTTC.

This clonotype occurred many times. V and J are TRBV7-3 and TRBJ2-3; D is uncertain. The V end lost 4 bases, the J end lost 4 bases, and 6 bases lay between the germline ends. The CDR3 has 12 amino acids. Germline-derived CDR1 and CDR2 are SGHTA and FQGTGA. The CDR3 region has the DNA TGTGCCAGCAGCTCACACGCAGATACGCAGTATTTT. It encodes CASSSHADTQYF.

The DNA for the CDR3 is TGTGCCAGCAGCCAAGATGGGGACCAGAACAATGAGCAGTTCTTC. As protein: CASSQDGDQNNEQFF. The V gene is TRBV4-2, the J gene TRBJ2-1; D possibly matches TRBD1 or TRBD2 (5 bases each). CDR1 LGHNA and CDR2 YNFKEQ come from the germline V gene. The V end was cut by 0 bases, the J end by 5 bases, with 11 bases between. CDR3 length equals 15 residues.

The chain carries TRBV11-2 and TRBJ1-5; D is perhaps TRBD1 (5 bases). The length of the CDR3 is 14 residues. Germline V gene sequence: CDR1 SGHAT, CDR2 FQNNGV. The germline V and J ends were trimmed by 5 bases and 11 bases, with 19 bases remaining between them. CDR3 in amino acids: CASSKTEDARSQHF. CDR3 bases: TGTGCCAGCAGCAAGACAGAGGATGCGCGGTCCCAGCATTTT.

The chain is built from TRBV5-1 and TRBJ2-1; TRBD1 agrees at 10 bases. J lost 14 bases, V lost 4 bases, and 9 bases had no gene match. Germline assignment: CDR1 SGHRS and CDR2 YFSETQ. This CDR3 contains 13 residues. The CDR3 DNA follows: TGCGCCAGCAGCCCCGGGACAGGGGAGTCCAAGTTCTTC. This gives the protein CASSPGTGESKFF. Full variable domain (missing parts from reference TRBV5-1 and TRBJ2-1): KAGVTQTPRYLIKTRGQQVTLSCSPISGHRSVSWYQQTPGQGLQFLFEYFSETQRNKGNFPGRFSGRQFSNSRSEMNVSTLELGDSALYLCASSPGTGESKFFGPGTRLTVL.

V is TRBV6-2 or TRBV6-3 and J is TRBJ2-7; D is perhaps TRBD2 (6 bases). Looked up from germline, CDR1 is MNHEY and CDR2 is SVGEGT. The CDR3 totals 11 residues. V gave up 6 bases and J gave up 7 bases, with 10 bases separating them. As DNA, the CDR3 is TGTGCCAGCAGCTACCGGGAGGAGCAGTACTTC. The encoded protein is CASSYREEQYF.

There are a few counts of this clonotype. The V and J genes are TRBV9 and TRBJ2-2, with 12 nucleotides matching TRBD2. CDR3 length equals 16 residues. The V gene's germline CDR1 is SGDLS and CDR2 YYNGEE. After removal of 4 bases from V and 5 bases from J, the junction contained 6 bases not matched to a gene. Written as DNA, the CDR3 is TGTGCCAGCAGCTCTAGCGGGAGGGTGAAAACCGGGGAGCTGTTTTTT. Its translation: CASSSSGRVKTGELFF.

This clonotype was seen a handful of times. The V and J genes are TRBV11-2 and TRBJ2-1; TRBD1 aligns across 8 bases. Trimming cost V 5 bases and J 6 bases; bases outside gene matches: 12. The CDR3 has 16 residues. Germline CDR1 and CDR2: SGHAT and FQNNGV. CDR3 DNA: TGTGCCAGCAGCACCCGACAGGGGAGAGGATCCAATGAGCAGTTCTTC. Translating it yields CASSTRQGRGSNEQFF.

A note on this clonotype: A much larger clone lies one base from this, so it may be a read error. The rearrangement uses TRBV11-2 and TRBJ1-2; D remains unclear. This CDR3 has 12 residues. Germline CDR1 and CDR2: SGHAT and FQNNGV. The CDR3 loop is CASSFANYSYTF. DNA of the CDR3: TGTGCCAGCAGCTTCGCTAACTATAGCTACACCTTC.

This chain links TRBV5-1 with TRBJ1-2; 10 nucleotides agree with TRBD1. The CDR3 sequence is 18 residues long. Germline CDR1 and CDR2: SGHRS and YFSETQ. V lost 3 bases and J lost 1; bases outside the gene matches: 12. The DNA for the CDR3 is TGCGCCAGCAGCTCCACCCGGGACAGGGGCCGCGTTAACTATGGCTACACCTTC. Protein: CASSSTRDRGRVNYGYTF.